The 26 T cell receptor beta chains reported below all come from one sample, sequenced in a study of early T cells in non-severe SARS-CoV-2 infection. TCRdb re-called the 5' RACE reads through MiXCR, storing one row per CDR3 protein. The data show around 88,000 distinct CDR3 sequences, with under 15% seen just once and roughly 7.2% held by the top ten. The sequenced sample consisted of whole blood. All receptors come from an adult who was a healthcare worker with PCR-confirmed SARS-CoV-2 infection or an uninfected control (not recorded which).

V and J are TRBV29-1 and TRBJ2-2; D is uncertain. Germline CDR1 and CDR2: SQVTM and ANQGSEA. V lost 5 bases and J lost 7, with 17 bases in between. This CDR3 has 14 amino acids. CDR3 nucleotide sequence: TGCAGCGTTTTGAGTCTCGGTGTGAGCGGGGAGCTGTTTTTT. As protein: CSVLSLGVSGELFF.

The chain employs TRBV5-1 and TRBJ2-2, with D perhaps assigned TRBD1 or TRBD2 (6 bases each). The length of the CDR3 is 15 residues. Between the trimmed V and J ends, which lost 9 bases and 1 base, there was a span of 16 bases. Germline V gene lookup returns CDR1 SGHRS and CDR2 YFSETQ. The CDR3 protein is CATAQGRWNTGELFF. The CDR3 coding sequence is TGCGCCACAGCCCAGGGGAGGTGGAACACCGGGGAGCTGTTTTTT.

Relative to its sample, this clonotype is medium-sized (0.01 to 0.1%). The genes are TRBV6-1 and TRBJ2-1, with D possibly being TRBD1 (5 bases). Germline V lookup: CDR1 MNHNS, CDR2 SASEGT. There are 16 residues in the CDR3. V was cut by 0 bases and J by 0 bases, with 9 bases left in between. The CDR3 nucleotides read TGTGCCAGCAGTGAAGCCTTCGACAGCTCCTACAATGAGCAGTTCTTC. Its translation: CASSEAFDSSYNEQFF.

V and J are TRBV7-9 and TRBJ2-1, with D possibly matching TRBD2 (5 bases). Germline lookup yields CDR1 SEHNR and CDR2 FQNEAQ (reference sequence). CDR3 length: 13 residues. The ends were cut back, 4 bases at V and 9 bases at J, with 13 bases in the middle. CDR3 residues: CASSSPSKSEQFF. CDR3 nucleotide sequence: TGTGCCAGCAGCTCCCCTAGCAAAAGTGAGCAGTTCTTC.

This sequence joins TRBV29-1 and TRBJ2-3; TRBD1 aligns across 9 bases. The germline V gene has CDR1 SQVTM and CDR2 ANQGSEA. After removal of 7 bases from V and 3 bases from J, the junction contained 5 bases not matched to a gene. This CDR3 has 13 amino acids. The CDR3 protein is CSGGQGWTDTQYF. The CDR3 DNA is TGCAGCGGTGGACAGGGGTGGACAGATACGCAGTATTTT.

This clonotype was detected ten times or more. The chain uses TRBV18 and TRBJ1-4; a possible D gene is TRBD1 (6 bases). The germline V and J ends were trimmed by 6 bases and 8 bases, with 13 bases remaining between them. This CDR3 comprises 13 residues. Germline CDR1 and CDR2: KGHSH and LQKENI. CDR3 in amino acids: CASSGTTDEKLFF. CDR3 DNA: TGTGCCAGCTCCGGGACAACCGACGAAAAACTGTTTTTT.

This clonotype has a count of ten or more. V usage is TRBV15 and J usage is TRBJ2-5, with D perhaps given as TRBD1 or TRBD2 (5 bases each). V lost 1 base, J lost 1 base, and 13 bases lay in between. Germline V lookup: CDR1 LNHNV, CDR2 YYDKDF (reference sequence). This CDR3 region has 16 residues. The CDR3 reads CATSRGDGMGQETQYF. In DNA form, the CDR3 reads TGTGCCACCAGCAGAGGGGACGGGATGGGCCAAGAGACCCAGTACTTC. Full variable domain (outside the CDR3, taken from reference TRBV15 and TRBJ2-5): DAMVIQNPRYQVTQFGKPVTLSCSQTLNHNVMYWYQQKSSQAPKLLFHYYDKDFNNEADTPDNFQSRRPNTSFCFLDIRSPGLGDTAMYLCATSRGDGMGQETQYFGPGTRLLVL.

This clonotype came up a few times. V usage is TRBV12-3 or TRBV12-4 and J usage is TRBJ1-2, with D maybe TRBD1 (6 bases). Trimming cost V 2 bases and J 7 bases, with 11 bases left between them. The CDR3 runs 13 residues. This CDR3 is CASSLLRGSGYTF. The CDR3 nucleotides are TGTGCCAGCAGTTTATTGAGGGGGTCTGGCTACACCTTC.

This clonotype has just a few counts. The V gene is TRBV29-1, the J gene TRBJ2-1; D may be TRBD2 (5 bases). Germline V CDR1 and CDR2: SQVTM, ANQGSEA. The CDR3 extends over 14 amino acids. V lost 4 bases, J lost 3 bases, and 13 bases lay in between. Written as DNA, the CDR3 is TGCAGCGTTGTTAGCGAGGACTTCTACAATGAGCAGTTCTTC. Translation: CSVVSEDFYNEQFF.

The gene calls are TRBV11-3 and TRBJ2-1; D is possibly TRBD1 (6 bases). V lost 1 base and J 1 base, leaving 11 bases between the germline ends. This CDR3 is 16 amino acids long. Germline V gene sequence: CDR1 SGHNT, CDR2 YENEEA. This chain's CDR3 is CASSLGPRGSYNEQFF. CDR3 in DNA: TGTGCCAGCAGCTTAGGGCCTAGGGGGTCCTACAATGAGCAGTTCTTC.

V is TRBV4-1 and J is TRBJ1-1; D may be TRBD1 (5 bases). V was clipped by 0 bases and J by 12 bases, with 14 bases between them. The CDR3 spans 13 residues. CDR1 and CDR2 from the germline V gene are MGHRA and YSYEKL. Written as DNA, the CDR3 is TGCGCCAGCAGCCAAGATCTGACAGTCCAGCCTTTCTTT. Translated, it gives CASSQDLTVQPFF.

CDR3 region: CATSGRESSYEQYF. The CDR3 coding sequence is TGTGCCACCTCTGGACGGGAGAGCTCCTACGAGCAGTACTTC. The gene calls are TRBV24-1 and TRBJ2-7; D perhaps matches TRBD2 (6 bases). Germline V gene data show CDR1 as KGHDR and CDR2 as SFDVKD. V was clipped by 9 bases and J by 0 bases, with 14 bases between them. The CDR3 is 14 residues long.

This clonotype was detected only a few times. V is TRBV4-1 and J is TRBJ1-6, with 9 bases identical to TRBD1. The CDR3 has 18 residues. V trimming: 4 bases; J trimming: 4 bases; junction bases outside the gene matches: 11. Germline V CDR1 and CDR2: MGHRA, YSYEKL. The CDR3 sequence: CASSRAGTGREYNSPLHF. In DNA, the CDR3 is TGCGCCAGCAGCCGGGCCGGGACAGGGAGGGAATATAATTCACCCCTCCACTTT.

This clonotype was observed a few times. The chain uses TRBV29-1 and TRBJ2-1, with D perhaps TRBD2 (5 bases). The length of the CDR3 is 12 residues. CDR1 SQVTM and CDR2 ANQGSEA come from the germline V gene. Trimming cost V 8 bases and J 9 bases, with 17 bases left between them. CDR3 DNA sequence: TGCAGCCCTAGCCCCGCGGATACTGAGCAGTTCTTC. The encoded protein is CSPSPADTEQFF.

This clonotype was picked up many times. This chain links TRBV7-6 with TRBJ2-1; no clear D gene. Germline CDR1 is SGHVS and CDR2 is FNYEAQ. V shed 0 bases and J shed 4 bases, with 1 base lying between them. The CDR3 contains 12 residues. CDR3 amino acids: CASSLAYNEQFF. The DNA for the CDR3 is TGTGCCAGCAGCTTAGCTTACAATGAGCAGTTCTTC.

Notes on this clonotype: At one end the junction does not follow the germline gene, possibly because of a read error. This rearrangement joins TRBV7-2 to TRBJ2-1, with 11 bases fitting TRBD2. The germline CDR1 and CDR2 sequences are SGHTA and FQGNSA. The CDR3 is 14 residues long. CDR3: CASSPTPLAGVPIF. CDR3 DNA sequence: TGTGCCAGCAGCCCGACACCACTAGCGGGAGTTCCAATCTTC.

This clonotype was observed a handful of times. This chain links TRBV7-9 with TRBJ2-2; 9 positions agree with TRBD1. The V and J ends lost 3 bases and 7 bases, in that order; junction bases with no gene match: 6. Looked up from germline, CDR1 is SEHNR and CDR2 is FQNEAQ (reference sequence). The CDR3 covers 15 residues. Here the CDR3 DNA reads TGTGCCAGCAGCTTGGCGGACAGGGGACGCGGGGAGCTGTTTTTT. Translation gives CASSLADRGRGELFF. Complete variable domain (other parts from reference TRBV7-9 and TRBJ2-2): DTGVSQNPRHKITKRGQNVTFRCDPISEHNRLYWYRQTLGQGPEFLTYFQNEAQLEKSRLLSDRFSAERPKGSFSTLEIQRTEQGDSAMYLCASSLADRGRGELFFGEGSRLTVL.

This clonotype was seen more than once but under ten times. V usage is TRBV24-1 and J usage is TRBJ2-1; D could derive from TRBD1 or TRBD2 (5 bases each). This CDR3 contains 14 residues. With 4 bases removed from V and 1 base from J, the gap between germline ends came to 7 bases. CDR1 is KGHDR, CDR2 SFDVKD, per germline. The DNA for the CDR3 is TGTGCCACCAGTGAGGGGGAGTCCTACAATGAGCAGTTCTTC. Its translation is CATSEGESYNEQFF.

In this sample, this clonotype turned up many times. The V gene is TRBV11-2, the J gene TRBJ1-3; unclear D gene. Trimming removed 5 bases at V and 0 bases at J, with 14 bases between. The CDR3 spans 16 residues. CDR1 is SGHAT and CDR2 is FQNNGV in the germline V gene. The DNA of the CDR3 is TGTGCCAGCAGCAATTATCAGGCATTCTCTGGAAACACCATATATTTT. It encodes CASSNYQAFSGNTIYF.

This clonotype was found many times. In DNA, the CDR3 is TGTGCCAGCAGCCAAGAGCAGCCTAGCGGGAGCGGTAATGAGCAGTTCTTC. Its translation: CASSQEQPSGSGNEQFF. This chain uses TRBV4-2 with TRBJ2-1; the match to TRBD2 covers 10 bases. Germline trimming cut 0 bases from V and 7 bases from J; bases unmatched to any gene: 9. CDR3 length: 17 residues. CDR1 and CDR2 (germline): LGHNA, YNFKEQ.

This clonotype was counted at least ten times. This CDR3 reads CAISPQSGADNEQFF. CDR3 sequence (DNA): TGTGCCATCAGTCCGCAGAGCGGGGCCGATAATGAGCAGTTCTTC. The chain combines TRBV10-3 with TRBJ2-1; 7 bases agree with TRBD2. The CDR3 totals 15 residues. Germline trimming cut 5 bases from V and 7 bases from J; bases unmatched to any gene: 11. Germline V gene lookup returns CDR1 ENHRY and CDR2 SYGVKD.

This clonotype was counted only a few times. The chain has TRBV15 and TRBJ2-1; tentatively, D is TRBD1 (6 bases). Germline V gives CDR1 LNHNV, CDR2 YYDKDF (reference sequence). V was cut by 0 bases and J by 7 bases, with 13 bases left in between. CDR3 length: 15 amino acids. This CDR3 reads CATSRDKGVTNEQFF. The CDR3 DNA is TGTGCCACCAGCAGAGATAAGGGGGTGACGAATGAGCAGTTCTTC.

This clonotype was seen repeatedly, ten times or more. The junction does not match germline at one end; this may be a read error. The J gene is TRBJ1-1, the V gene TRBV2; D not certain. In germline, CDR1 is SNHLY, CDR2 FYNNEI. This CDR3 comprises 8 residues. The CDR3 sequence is CASTEAFF. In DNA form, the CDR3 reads TGTGCCAGCACTGAAGCTTTCTTT.

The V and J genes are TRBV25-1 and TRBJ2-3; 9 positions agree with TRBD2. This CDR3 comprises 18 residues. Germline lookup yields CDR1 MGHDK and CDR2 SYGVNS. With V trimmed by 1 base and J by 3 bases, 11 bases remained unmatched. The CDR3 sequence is CASSELRIRGRATDTQYF. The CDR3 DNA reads TGTGCCAGCAGTGAATTGAGAATCCGCGGGAGGGCAACAGATACGCAGTATTTT.

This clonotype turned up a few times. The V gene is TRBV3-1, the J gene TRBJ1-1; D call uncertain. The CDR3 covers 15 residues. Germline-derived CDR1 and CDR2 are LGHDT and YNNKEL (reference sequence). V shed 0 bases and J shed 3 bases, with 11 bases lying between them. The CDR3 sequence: CASSQDAVRDTEAFF. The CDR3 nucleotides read TGTGCCAGCAGCCAAGATGCAGTTCGGGACACTGAAGCTTTCTTT. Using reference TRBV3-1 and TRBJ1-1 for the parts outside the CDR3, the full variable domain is DTAVSQTPKYLVTQMGNDKSIKCEQNLGHDTMYWYKQDSKKFLKIMFSYNNKELIINETVPNRFSPKSPDKAHLNLHINSLELGDSAVYFCASSQDAVRDTEAFFGQGTRLTVV.

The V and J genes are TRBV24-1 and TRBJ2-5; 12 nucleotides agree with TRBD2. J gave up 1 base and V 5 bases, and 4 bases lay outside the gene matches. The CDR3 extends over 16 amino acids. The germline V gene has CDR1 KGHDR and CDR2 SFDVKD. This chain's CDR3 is CATSALAGGFQETQYF. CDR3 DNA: TGTGCCACCAGTGCACTAGCGGGAGGCTTCCAAGAGACCCAGTACTTC.